The clone carrying this TCR beta chain was recorded at least ten times. The antigen is not known. Germline loops: CDR1 MDHEN, CDR2 SYDVKM. Trimming took off 7 bases at V and 11 bases at J, with 18 bases between the two ends. The CDR3 has 13 amino acids. Clinical symptoms, serum thyroxine, TRAb, thyroid ultrasound and orbital computed tomography established diagnosis. Researchers took RNA transcripts and amplified the TCR beta CDR3 regions from them. TCR CDR3 regions were first amplified by RT-PCR with HTBI primers. TCRdb fed the multiplex PCR reads into MiXCR, producing one record per CDR3 protein. The table records around 350,000 distinct CDR3 sequences, 17% of them present only once. These data come from a study of T cells in Graves' hyperthyroidism and ophthalmopathy. Study-wide points: Among thyroid clonotypes expanded above 0.001, most also appeared in blood.

Input material: blood. The source of this sequence is a woman younger than 45 with Graves' hyperthyroidism that later progressed to Graves' ophthalmopathy. The rearrangement links TRBV28 to TRBJ1-5; D ambiguous. CDR3 nucleotides: TGTGCCAGCACCCTGGGTCCGCGGGGAGCCCAGCATTTT. It is translated as CASTLGPRGAQHF.